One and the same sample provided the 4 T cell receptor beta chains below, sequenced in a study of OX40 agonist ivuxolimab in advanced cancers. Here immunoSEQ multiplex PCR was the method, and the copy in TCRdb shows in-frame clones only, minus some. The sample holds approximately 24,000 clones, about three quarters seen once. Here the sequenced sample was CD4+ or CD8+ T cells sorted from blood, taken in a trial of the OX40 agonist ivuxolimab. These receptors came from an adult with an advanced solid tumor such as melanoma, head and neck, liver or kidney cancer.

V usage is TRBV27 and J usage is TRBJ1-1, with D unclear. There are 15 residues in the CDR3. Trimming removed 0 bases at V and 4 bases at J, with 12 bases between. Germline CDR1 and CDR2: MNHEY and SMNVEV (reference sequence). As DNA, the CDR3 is TGTGCCAGCAGTTTATCGGTGCGTGTTAGCACTGAAGCTTTCTTT. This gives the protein CASSLSVRVSTEAFF.

In DNA form, the CDR3 reads TGTGCCAGCAGTTTAGGTCGGGCCCACGAGCAGTACTTC. Translated, it gives CASSLGRAHEQYF. The J gene is TRBJ2-5, the V gene TRBV27; D is unresolved. Matching the DNA end better, TRBJ2-7 makes the J call doubtful. Germline V gene sequence: CDR1 MNHEY, CDR2 SMNVEV (reference sequence). This CDR3 has 13 amino acids.

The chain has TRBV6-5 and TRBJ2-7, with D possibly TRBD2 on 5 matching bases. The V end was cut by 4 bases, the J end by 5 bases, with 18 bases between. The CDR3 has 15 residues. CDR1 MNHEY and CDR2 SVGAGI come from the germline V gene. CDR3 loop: CASSFIFEGQDEQYF. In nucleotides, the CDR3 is TGTGCCAGCAGTTTTATCTTCGAGGGCCAGGACGAGCAGTACTTC.

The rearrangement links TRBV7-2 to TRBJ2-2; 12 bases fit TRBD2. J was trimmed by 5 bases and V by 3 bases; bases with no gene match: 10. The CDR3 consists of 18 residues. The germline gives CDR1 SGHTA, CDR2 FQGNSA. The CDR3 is CASSFPSGGARYTGELFF. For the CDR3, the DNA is TGTGCCAGCAGCTTTCCTAGCGGGGGGGCCAGATATACCGGGGAGCTGTTTTTT.